The present entry profiles one T cell receptor beta chain with its context. These data originate in a study of OX40 agonist ivuxolimab in advanced cancers. Generated by immunoSEQ multiplex PCR, the TCRdb table keeps only in-frame clones and is missing some. The sample lists approximately 59,000 clones; about 88% were seen once. Trimming removed 3 bases from V and 3 bases from J; junction bases left unmatched: 8. Germline-derived CDR1 and CDR2 are GTSNPN and SVGIG (reference sequence). There are 15 residues in the CDR3. The source is an adult with an advanced solid tumor such as melanoma, head and neck, liver or kidney cancer. The V gene is TRBV30, the J gene TRBJ2-1; 7 nucleotides match TRBD1. Sequencing used CD4+ or CD8+ T cells sorted from blood, obtained in a trial of the OX40 agonist ivuxolimab. The CDR3 region is CAWSWDRGFYNEQFF. CDR3 bases: TGTGCCTGGAGCTGGGACAGAGGATTCTACAATGAGCAGTTCTTC.